The rows below give T cell receptor beta chains drawn from one sample of a study of T cell responses to AZD1222 COVID-19 vaccine. Only in-frame clones appear in the TCRdb table, and some are missing; sequencing was by immunoSEQ multiplex PCR. The sample holds approximately 130,000 clones, 93% seen once. The sample here was peripheral blood, taken on day 0 of AZD1222 vaccination. The receptors were gathered from an adult in good health. CDR3s include the opening cysteine and the closing phenylalanine or tryptophan. Expanded clones are given a class, and other clones once, few, many or no size at all.

15 NA TRBJ2-3 TRBV14 CASSQKTPGADTQYF
16 few TRBJ1-5 TRBV4-1 CASSPGEGGAHQPQHF
12 few TRBJ1-6 TRBV6-5 CASRQGDSPLHF
13 NA TRBJ1-5 TRBV12-3/TRBV12-4 CASSLRGYQPQHF
10 NA TRBJ1-1 TRBV2 CASGRGGAFF
13 NA TRBJ1-4 TRBV18 CASSGREGEKLFF
15 once TRBJ2-3 TRBV2 CASSADREPTDTQYF
16 NA TRBJ1-3 TRBV4-1 CASSQPPGHQFSPIYF
15 NA TRBJ2-7 TRBV7-8 CASSWTGTGFDEQYF
16 NA TRBJ1-2 TRBV18 CASSPPSRTGEYGYTF
12 NA TRBJ1-2 TRBV18 CASQGEGYGYTF
14 once TRBJ2-1 TRBV6-5 CASSPGLAANEQFF
16 NA TRBJ1-6 TRBV19 CASSIDTAGRNSPLHF
14 NA TRBJ1-1 TRBV4-1 CASSPYYRDSEAFF
15 NA TRBJ2-2 TRBV5-1 CASSLGTTYTGELFF
15 NA TRBJ1-4 TRBV19 CASSPYGATMGELFF
16 NA TRBJ2-5 TRBV6-6 CASSYWASGGEETQYF